The next 9 T cell receptor beta chains were all read from a single sample in a study of metastatic and nonmetastatic thyroid tumors. Treatment of any kind had been given to no patient before thyroid surgery. From the PCR reads, TCRdb re-called clones with MiXCR. The table lists about 21,000 clones, under 25% of them singletons. Sequencing was performed on adjacent normal tissue. The source is a female donor with papillary thyroid cancer or a benign thyroid nodule (not recorded which). Some clones in this sample may be carry-over from other donors' samples.

This clone was recorded at least ten times. The V gene is TRBV6-1, the J gene TRBJ2-2; unclear D gene. CDR3 length: 10 residues. Germline CDR1 MNHNS, CDR2 SASEGT. V dropped 10 bases and J dropped 6 bases, with 6 bases sitting between them. The CDR3 DNA is TGTGCCACCGGCGCCGGGGAGCTGTTTTTT. Protein: CATGAGELFF.

This clone is medium-sized in the sample. The CDR3 DNA sequence: TGTGCCAGCAGCTTGGGCCCCACTAGCGGACTCCACACCGGGGAGCTGTTTTTT. It yields the protein CASSLGPTSGLHTGELFF. V and J are TRBV7-2 and TRBJ2-2, with 8 bases aligning to TRBD2. The V segment lost 3 bases and the J segment 3 bases; nucleotides outside the gene matches: 12. Germline lookup yields CDR1 SGHTA and CDR2 FQGNSA. The CDR3 consists of 18 residues.

The table lists this clone with a count of one. The CDR3 spells CAVSLSVAGSVRETQYF. CDR3 nucleotides: TGTGCCGTCAGCTTAAGTGTAGCGGGAAGTGTTCGGGAGACCCAGTACTTC. This rearrangement joins TRBV11-2 to TRBJ2-5, with 8 bases aligning to TRBD2. Per the germline V gene, CDR1 is SGHAT and CDR2 is FQNNGV. The J segment lost 5 bases and the V segment lost 11 bases, leaving 22 bases of the junction unmatched. This CDR3 comprises 17 residues.

V usage is TRBV6-5 and J usage is TRBJ2-7; D ambiguous. Germline V gives CDR1 MNHEY, CDR2 SVGAGI. V was cut by 4 bases and J by 3 bases, with 10 bases left in between. The CDR3 has 13 amino acids. The CDR3 region has the DNA TGTGCCAGCAGTTCAACAAATGGCTACGAGCAGTACTTC. The encoded protein is CASSSTNGYEQYF.

This clone was observed once. The rearrangement joins TRBV20-1 to TRBJ2-1; 9 nucleotides align to TRBD2. V lost 6 bases to trimming and J lost 7 bases; unmatched junction nucleotides: 13. From germline, CDR1 is DFQATT and CDR2 SNEGSKA (reference sequence). The CDR3 covers 15 residues. In DNA form, the CDR3 reads TGCAGTGCCCCCCGGGTTAGCGGGAGAGGAAATGAGCAGTTCTTC. The encoded protein is CSAPRVSGRGNEQFF.

The sample holds a few counts of this clone. The junction differs from germline at one of its ends, possibly a read error. Additional DNA sequences in this sample encode the identical CDR3. The genes are TRBV6-4 and TRBJ2-2; 7 bases line up with TRBD2. The CDR3 covers 14 residues. Germline CDR1 is MRHNA and CDR2 is SNTAGT. The DNA for the CDR3 is TGTGCCAGCAGCCGTACGGGAGGCCCCGGGGAGCTATTTTTT. Translation: CASSRTGGPGELFF.

CDR3 sequence: CASSLGGRAGEAFF. The CDR3 coding sequence is TGCGCCAGCAGCCTGGGGGGTCGGGCGGGTGAAGCTTTCTTT. The rearrangement joins TRBV5-1 to TRBJ1-1, with D tentatively TRBD1 (5 bases). V dropped 4 bases and J dropped 7 bases, with 17 bases sitting between them. The CDR3 totals 14 residues. CDR1 is SGHRS and CDR2 is YFSETQ in the germline V gene.

J is TRBJ1-1 and V is TRBV28; TRBD1 matches 8 bases. Losses at the gene ends were 6 bases for V and 1 base for J; bases not matched to a gene: 10. CDR1 MDHEN and CDR2 SYDVKM come from the germline V gene. The CDR3 has 16 amino acids. In nucleotides, the CDR3 is TGTGCCAGCAGCTGGGGGCGGGACAGGCCGAACACTGAAGCTTTCTTT. It specifies CASSWGRDRPNTEAFF.

The J gene is TRBJ1-1, the V gene TRBV19; 10 bases line up with TRBD1. V lost 5 bases and J lost 5; bases outside the gene matches: 8. Germline values: CDR1 LNHDA, CDR2 SQIVND (reference sequence). This CDR3 has 15 amino acids. CDR3 loop: CASSQGTGVRTEAFF. CDR3 DNA: TGTGCCAGTAGTCAAGGGACAGGGGTGAGAACTGAAGCTTTCTTT.